This entry lists 23 T cell receptor beta chains sequenced from one sample in a study of PD-1 blockade in mismatch repair-deficient tumors. Some clones are missing from TCRdb's copy, which holds only in-frame ones; the method was immunoSEQ multiplex PCR. The sample includes about 120,000 clones, 70% to 90% of them seen just once. The material was peripheral blood, obtained 44 weeks after starting pembrolizumab. These receptors were obtained from an adult with mismatch repair-deficient cancer.

The chain couples TRBV11-2 to TRBJ2-7, with 8 nucleotides matching TRBD2. The CDR3 spans 13 residues. In germline, CDR1 is SGHAT, CDR2 FQNNGV. V gave up 3 bases and J gave up 6 bases; unmatched junction bases: 4. CDR3 loop: CASSLGGGSEQYF. CDR3 bases: TGTGCCAGCAGCTTGGGCGGGGGGAGCGAGCAGTACTTC.

The chain combines TRBV7-2 with TRBJ2-5, with D possibly matching TRBD2 (5 bases). V was trimmed by 2 bases and J by 2 bases, leaving 24 bases between them. The CDR3 is made up of 19 amino acids. CDR1 and CDR2 from the germline V gene are SGHTA and FQGNSA. As DNA, the CDR3 is TGTGCCAGCAGCTTATCGGCGTTCCGGGGAAAAGCTCTACAAGAGACCCAGTACTTC. Protein product: CASSLSAFRGKALQETQYF.

The chain uses TRBV5-8 and TRBJ2-1, with TRBD2 matching over 8 bases. The junction had 19 bases not matched to a gene; V was cut back by 0 bases and J by 8 bases. The CDR3 spans 19 residues. Per the germline V gene, CDR1 is SGHTS and CDR2 is YDEGEE. The CDR3 DNA is TGTGCCAGCAGCTTGGAATACCTAACTAGCGGCAGTCTTTCCGATGAGCAGTTCTTC. Translation: CASSLEYLTSGSLSDEQFF.

This chain connects TRBV5-6 to TRBJ2-7; 13 positions match TRBD2. Germline V gives CDR1 SGHDT, CDR2 YYEEEE. Trimming cost V 5 bases and J 4 bases; bases outside gene matches: 6. The CDR3 totals 15 residues. DNA of the CDR3: TGTGCCAGCAGACCAGGGACTAGCGGGATTTACGAGCAGTACTTC. Its protein product is CASRPGTSGIYEQYF.

The genes are TRBV7-2 and TRBJ2-1; D gene ambiguous. CDR1 is SGHTA and CDR2 is FQGNSA in the germline V gene. Trimming removed 1 base at V and 7 bases at J, with 8 bases between. The CDR3 is 13 residues long. The CDR3 DNA is TGTGCCAGCAGCTTAGGCCTGACGAATGAGCAGTTCTTC. Encoded protein: CASSLGLTNEQFF.

This clone was seen a handful of times. The chain employs TRBV7-2 and TRBJ2-7; D is undetermined. The germline V gene has CDR1 SGHTA and CDR2 FQGNSA. This CDR3 has 13 amino acids. V was clipped by 3 bases and J by 4 bases, with 10 bases between them. CDR3 in DNA: TGTGCCAGCAGCTTCTCCGTCCGGTACGAGCAGTACTTC. It specifies CASSFSVRYEQYF.

The V call is TRBV30, the J call TRBJ2-1; 14 positions match TRBD2. Germline V gene data show CDR1 as GTSNPN and CDR2 as SVGIG (reference sequence). This CDR3 has 16 amino acids. V lost 4 bases to trimming and J lost 4 bases; unmatched junction nucleotides: 6. The CDR3 coding sequence is TGTGCCTGGATAGGGACTAGCGGGAGAGGGTACAATGAGCAGTTCTTC. It is translated as CAWIGTSGRGYNEQFF.

This rearrangement joins TRBV7-9 to TRBJ1-4; a weak D match, TRBD1 (5 bases). Germline V CDR1 and CDR2: SEHNR, FQNEAQ (reference sequence). Trimming shortened V by 0 bases and J by 5 bases, and 10 bases separated the two germline ends. The length of the CDR3 is 15 residues. This chain's CDR3 is CASSLARDGNEKLFF. The CDR3 DNA follows: TGTGCCAGCAGCTTAGCCAGGGACGGGAATGAAAAACTGTTTTTT.

There are a few counts of this clone. The chain carries TRBV4-1 and TRBJ2-1; 13 bases map to TRBD2. The CDR3 is 20 residues long. V lost 3 bases to trimming and J lost 2 bases; unmatched junction nucleotides: 13. Looked up from germline, CDR1 is MGHRA and CDR2 is YSYEKL. In DNA, the CDR3 is TGCGCCAGCAGCCACTTGGGACTAGCGGGACACCGATCTGCCTACAATGAGCAGTTCTTC. Its protein product is CASSHLGLAGHRSAYNEQFF.

The table lists this clone with a count of one. This chain links TRBV27 with TRBJ2-7; perhaps D is TRBD1 or TRBD2 (5 bases each). Germline V gene data show CDR1 as MNHEY and CDR2 as SMNVEV (reference sequence). The CDR3 runs to 14 residues. Trimming removed 5 bases at V and 4 bases at J, with 15 bases between. The CDR3 DNA reads TGTGCCAGCAGTCCCGGGACCATAGCGTACGAGCAGTACTTC. Its protein is CASSPGTIAYEQYF.

The chain is built from TRBV6-1 and TRBJ2-3, with 8 bases fitting TRBD2. CDR3 length: 17 amino acids. With V trimmed by 3 bases and J by 2 bases, 10 bases remained unmatched. CDR1 and CDR2 from the germline V gene are MNHNS and SASEGT. CDR3 nucleotides: TGTGCCAGCAGTGAGAGCGGGAGAGTTTCGGCCACAGATACGCAGTATTTT. As protein: CASSESGRVSATDTQYF.

This chain links TRBV23-1 with TRBJ2-7; D is undetermined. TRBV23-1 is an ORF, with its function uncertain. The CDR3 runs 16 residues. Trimming removed 0 bases from V and 6 bases from J, with 18 bases in between. The CDR3, as DNA: TGCGCCAGCAGTCAATCAGGGCAGGAACGAAAGCGCGAGCAGTACTTC. Its protein product is CASSQSGQERKREQYF.

J is TRBJ2-1 and V is TRBV13, with a tentative D call TRBD2 (6 bases). Between the trimmed V and J ends, which lost 5 bases and 1 base, there was a span of 15 bases. CDR3 length equals 16 residues. CDR1 is PRHDT, CDR2 FYEKMQ, per germline (reference sequence). The CDR3 DNA sequence: TGTGCCAGCAGCCCCGGGACTTCCGTATCCTACAATGAGCAGTTCTTC. Protein product: CASSPGTSVSYNEQFF.

V usage is TRBV4-3 and J usage is TRBJ2-3; 7 bases line up with TRBD1. CDR1 LGHNA and CDR2 YSLEER come from the germline V gene. CDR3 length equals 15 residues. Germline trimming cut 1 base from V and 3 bases from J; bases unmatched to any gene: 4. The CDR3 DNA follows: TGCGCCAGCAGCCAAGTTGACAGGGTGACAGATACGCAGTATTTT. Its protein is CASSQVDRVTDTQYF.

The V and J genes are TRBV28 and TRBJ1-4; 8 nucleotides agree with TRBD1. Germline V gives CDR1 MDHEN, CDR2 SYDVKM. V was clipped by 5 bases and J by 8 bases; unmatched bases: 10. This CDR3 is built from 15 residues. The CDR3 sequence is CASSNYRGAAEKLFF. DNA of the CDR3: TGTGCCAGCAGTAATTACAGGGGGGCAGCGGAAAAACTGTTTTTT.

The V and J genes are TRBV25-1 and TRBJ2-1, with no clear D. Germline lookup yields CDR1 MGHDK and CDR2 SYGVNS. The CDR3 is 10 residues long. Between the trimmed V and J ends, which lost 8 bases and 4 bases, there was a span of 3 bases. The CDR3 coding sequence is TGTGCCAGCTCGTACAATGAGCAGTTCTTC. Protein sequence: CASSYNEQFF.

In this sample, this clone turned up a few times. The J gene is TRBJ1-1, the V gene TRBV6-8; 9 nucleotides match TRBD1. Germline CDR1 is MNHGY and CDR2 is SAAAGT. The CDR3 has 13 amino acids. V lost 0 bases, J lost 10 bases, and 3 bases stayed unmatched. The CDR3, as DNA: TGTGCCAGCAGTTACTCCCCGGACAGGGGAGCTTTCTTT. It codes for CASSYSPDRGAFF.

V is TRBV19 and J is TRBJ1-1; D call uncertain. V shed 6 bases and J shed 3 bases, with 17 bases lying between them. The CDR3 sequence is 15 residues long. The germline gives CDR1 LNHDA, CDR2 SQIVND (reference sequence). For the CDR3, the DNA is TGTGCCAGTAGGGGAGGAGGGATGGGAGACACTGAAGCTTTCTTT. Its translation is CASRGGGMGDTEAFF.

The chain recombines TRBV6-5 with TRBJ1-5, with 10 bases identical to TRBD1. V was clipped by 6 bases and J by 2 bases; unmatched bases: 4. The length of the CDR3 is 15 residues. Germline CDR1 reads MNHEY; CDR2 reads SVGAGI. The CDR3 DNA sequence: TGTGCCAGCAGCCGGACAGGGGGAGGCAATCAGCCCCAGCATTTT. Amino acids: CASSRTGGGNQPQHF.

This clone appeared once. The chain uses TRBV10-3 and TRBJ2-1; D unclear. Trimming shortened V by 3 bases and J by 0 bases, and 12 bases separated the two germline ends. This CDR3 has 16 residues. In germline, CDR1 is ENHRY, CDR2 SYGVKD. This chain's CDR3 is CAISEPLPSSYNEQFF. CDR3 nucleotides: TGTGCCATCAGTGAACCACTTCCGAGCTCCTACAATGAGCAGTTCTTC.

This sequence joins TRBV21-1 and TRBJ1-5; the table calls TRBD1, which could not be checked here. TRBV21-1 is deemed a pseudogene. The CDR3 has 17 amino acids. CDR3 nucleotide sequence: TGTGCCAGCAGCAAAGAACAACGACAGGATAGCAATCAGCCCCAGCATTTT. Its protein product is CASSKEQRQDSNQPQHF.

This clone occurred once. V usage is TRBV10-1 and J usage is TRBJ2-3, with TRBD2 identical over 11 bases. V trimming: 5 bases; J trimming: 0 bases; junction bases outside the gene matches: 4. Germline V CDR1 and CDR2: WNHNN, SYGVQD (reference sequence). This CDR3 is 16 amino acids long. CDR3: CASSPWTSGSTDTQYF. CDR3 coding DNA: TGCGCCAGCAGTCCTTGGACTAGCGGGAGCACAGATACGCAGTATTTT.

This clone was found once. The DNA for the CDR3 is TGTGCCAGCAGGGCCCGGGGGGTCCCAAGCTCCTACGAGCAGTACTTC. It is translated as CASRARGVPSSYEQYF. The rearrangement links TRBV11-2 to TRBJ2-7, with 7 bases identical to TRBD2. Trimming at V came to 6 bases and at J to 0 bases, leaving 11 bases not matched to a gene. Germline CDR1 is SGHAT and CDR2 is FQNNGV. The CDR3 length is 16 residues.